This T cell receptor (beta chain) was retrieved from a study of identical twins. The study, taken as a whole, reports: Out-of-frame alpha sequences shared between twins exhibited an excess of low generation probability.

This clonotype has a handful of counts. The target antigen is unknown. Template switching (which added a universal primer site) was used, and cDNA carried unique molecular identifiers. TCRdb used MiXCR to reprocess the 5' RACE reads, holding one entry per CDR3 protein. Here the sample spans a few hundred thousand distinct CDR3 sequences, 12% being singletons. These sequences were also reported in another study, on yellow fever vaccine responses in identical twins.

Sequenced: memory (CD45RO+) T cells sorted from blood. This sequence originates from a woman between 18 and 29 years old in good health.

DNA of the CDR3: TGTGCCAGCAGTTTGGGCAGGGATGCTGAGCAGTTCTTC. Its protein is CASSLGRDAEQFF. The rearrangement joins TRBV6-5 to TRBJ2-1, with D maybe TRBD1 (5 bases). The CDR3 sequence is 13 residues long. CDR1 and CDR2 from the germline V gene are MNHEY and SVGAGI. Trimming cost V 4 bases and J 9 bases, with 13 bases left between them.